A single sample is the source of the 20 T cell receptor beta chains below, sequenced in a study of blood T cell repertoires in COVID-19. This table comes from immunoSEQ multiplex PCR, and its TCRdb copy is limited to in-frame clones, with some not included. Of under 300,000 clones in the sample, about 83% were seen once. The sequencing sample was made of peripheral blood. The receptors shown here come from an elderly man with acute or convalescent COVID-19.

The chain couples TRBV18 to TRBJ2-2; TRBD1 aligns across 9 bases. The CDR3 spans 17 residues. The germline CDR1 and CDR2 sequences are KGHSH and LQKENI. Germline trimming cut 3 bases from V and 5 bases from J; bases unmatched to any gene: 10. In DNA form, the CDR3 reads TGTGCCAGCTCACCCGTAGCTGGGACAGGGAATACCGGGGAGCTGTTTTTT. It is translated as CASSPVAGTGNTGELFF. Looking up the rest from reference TRBV18 and TRBJ2-2 gives the full variable domain: NAGVMQNPRHLVRRRGQEARLRCSPMKGHSHVYWYRQLPEEGLKFMVYLQKENIIDESGMPKERFSAEFPKEGPSILRIQQVVRGDSAAYFCASSPVAGTGNTGELFFGEGSRLTVL.

The chain uses TRBV5-1 and TRBJ2-7, with TRBD2 identical over 15 bases. CDR3 length: 14 amino acids. Germline V gene lookup returns CDR1 SGHRS and CDR2 YFSETQ. V dropped 7 bases and J dropped 5; count of bases not matched to a gene: 4. DNA for the CDR3: TGCGCCAGCCGGACTAGCGGGAGGGAAGACGAGCAGTACTTC. Its protein product is CASRTSGREDEQYF.

This sequence joins TRBV6-6 and TRBJ1-2; 7 positions agree with TRBD1. Germline values: CDR1 MNHNY, CDR2 SVGAGI (reference sequence). The CDR3 consists of 15 residues. Trimming cost V 6 bases and J 4 bases; bases outside gene matches: 11. Here the CDR3 DNA reads TGTGCCAGCAGCTATGACAGGGAATCACGCTATGGCTACACCTTC. Translation gives CASSYDRESRYGYTF.

The rearrangement links TRBV7-2 to TRBJ1-5, with 9 bases fitting TRBD1. Trimming at V came to 2 bases and at J to 4 bases, leaving 3 bases not matched to a gene. This CDR3 is 15 amino acids long. Germline CDR1 reads SGHTA; CDR2 reads FQGNSA. For the CDR3, the DNA is TGTGCCAGCAGCTTACGGACAGGGGATAATCAGCCCCAGCATTTT. Its translation: CASSLRTGDNQPQHF. The variable domain in full, with the rest retrieved from reference TRBV7-2 and TRBJ1-5, is GAGVSQSPSNKVTEKGKDVELRCDPISGHTALYWYRQSLGQGLEFLIYFQGNSAPDKSGLPSDRFSAERTGGSVSTLTIQRTQQEDSAVYLCASSLRTGDNQPQHFGDGTRLSIL.

The chain couples TRBV3-1 (or the pseudogene TRBV3-2) to TRBJ1-2; D not resolved. Per germline, CDR1 LGHDT and CDR2 YNNKEL (reference sequence). The CDR3 is made up of 16 amino acids. Trimming left V 1 base short and J 1 base short, with 13 bases between. CDR3 in amino acids: CASSQGNLDHNYGYTF. DNA of the CDR3: TGTGCCAGCAGCCAAGGTAATCTAGACCATAACTATGGCTACACCTTC.

This chain uses TRBV15 with TRBJ1-1, with a possible D match to TRBD1 (5 bases). Between the trimmed V and J ends, which lost 3 bases and 1 base, there was a span of 9 bases. This CDR3 spans 14 amino acids. The V gene's germline CDR1 is LNHNV and CDR2 YYDKDF (reference sequence). The CDR3 loop is CATSRYQGNTEAFF. As DNA, the CDR3 is TGTGCCACCAGCAGGTATCAGGGGAACACTGAAGCTTTCTTT.

V gene TRBV6-1 combines with J gene TRBJ1-1; possible D gene TRBD1, 5 bases. Trimming took off 3 bases at V and 4 bases at J, with 6 bases between the two ends. The CDR3 consists of 12 residues. CDR1 and CDR2 from the germline V gene are MNHNS and SASEGT. This CDR3 is CASSDRVTEAFF. CDR3 DNA sequence: TGTGCCAGCAGTGACAGGGTCACTGAAGCTTTCTTT.

In DNA, the CDR3 is TGCGCCAGCAGCCAAGGTGGCGGGTTGGGCTCCTACGAGCAGTACTTC. It specifies CASSQGGGLGSYEQYF. The rearrangement uses TRBV4-1 and TRBJ2-7; tentative D call: TRBD2 (5 bases). In germline, CDR1 is MGHRA, CDR2 YSYEKL. This CDR3 region has 16 residues. Between the trimmed V and J ends, which lost 1 base and 0 bases, there was a span of 13 bases.

The chain couples TRBV28 to TRBJ2-3; 8 bases align to TRBD2. V lost 11 bases, J lost 0 bases, and 10 bases stayed unmatched. The CDR3 covers 15 residues. The germline V gene has CDR1 MDHEN and CDR2 SYDVKM. The CDR3, as DNA: TGTGCCTCAAACCCGGGAGGGTTGAGCACAGATACGCAGTATTTT. It codes for CASNPGGLSTDTQYF.

This clone appeared a single time. The chain employs TRBV27 and TRBJ2-7; TRBD1 matches 8 bases. This CDR3 comprises 16 residues. With V trimmed by 6 bases and J by 2 bases, 12 bases remained unmatched. Germline V gives CDR1 MNHEY, CDR2 SMNVEV (reference sequence). The CDR3 loop is CASSPPRGQGPYEQYF. The DNA of the CDR3 is TGTGCCAGCAGCCCACCAAGAGGACAGGGCCCCTACGAGCAGTACTTC.

This clone was found once. V and J are TRBV18 and TRBJ1-6, with a possible D match to TRBD1 (5 bases). Trimming took off 0 bases at V and 7 bases at J, with 16 bases between the two ends. The length of the CDR3 is 17 residues. Germline CDR1 KGHSH, CDR2 LQKENI. This CDR3 is CASSPPGRVDRNSPLHF. In DNA form, the CDR3 reads TGTGCCAGCTCACCACCTGGCAGGGTCGATAGAAATTCACCCCTCCACTTT.

This clone has only one observation. Other DNA sequences in the sample encode the same CDR3. The rearrangement joins TRBV24-1 to TRBJ2-7; tentative D call: TRBD1 (5 bases). Trimming removed 1 base at V and 4 bases at J, with 7 bases between. This CDR3 contains 13 residues. Germline assignment: CDR1 KGHDR and CDR2 SFDVKD. The CDR3 sequence: CATSDFPGYEQYF. In nucleotides, the CDR3 is TGTGCCACCAGTGATTTTCCAGGGTACGAGCAGTACTTC.

The chain joins TRBV28 to TRBJ2-7; perhaps TRBD1 as D (8 bases). Germline CDR1 reads MDHEN; CDR2 reads SYDVKM. V dropped 6 bases and J dropped 5 bases, with 20 bases sitting between them. CDR3 length: 15 amino acids. CDR3 region: CASRGGTGGLHEQYF. The CDR3 DNA reads as TGTGCCAGCAGGGGGGGGACAGGAGGTTTACACGAGCAGTACTTC.

This chain links TRBV6-5 with TRBJ1-1, with D perhaps matching TRBD1 (5 bases). There are 11 residues in the CDR3. With 4 bases removed from V and 7 bases from J, the gap between germline ends came to 7 bases. CDR1 is MNHEY, CDR2 SVGAGI, per germline. This chain's CDR3 is CASSSGHEAFF. CDR3 nucleotide sequence: TGTGCCAGCAGTTCCGGACATGAAGCTTTCTTT.

This chain links TRBV7-2 with TRBJ2-7; 10 bases match TRBD2. Germline V gives CDR1 SGHTA, CDR2 FQGNSA. CDR3 length: 16 residues. J lost 2 bases, V lost 4 bases, and 8 bases had no gene match. The CDR3 nucleotides read TGTGCCAGCAGCTCCCCCCTAGCGGGGGTGACCTACGAGCAGTACTTC. Translated, it gives CASSSPLAGVTYEQYF.

This chain joins TRBV28 and TRBJ2-3, with D possibly matching TRBD1 (5 bases). Germline CDR1 MDHEN, CDR2 SYDVKM. Trimming stripped 2 bases from V and 0 bases from J, with 9 bases between. The CDR3 has 15 amino acids. In DNA form, the CDR3 reads TGTGCCAGCAGTTTAAGAACAGGTAGCACAGATACGCAGTATTTT. This codes for CASSLRTGSTDTQYF.

The chain is built from TRBV6-6 and TRBJ1-4; 7 bases agree with TRBD1. V was clipped by 6 bases and J by 0 bases; unmatched bases: 7. Looked up from germline, CDR1 is MNHNY and CDR2 is SVGAGI (reference sequence). CDR3 length: 16 amino acids. The CDR3 protein is CASRLGQVATNEKLFF. Here the CDR3 DNA reads TGTGCCAGCAGATTAGGACAGGTTGCAACTAATGAAAAACTGTTTTTT.

The chain uses TRBV28 and TRBJ1-1, with a weak D call TRBD1 (5 bases). The CDR3 loop spans 11 amino acids. Germline V lookup: CDR1 MDHEN, CDR2 SYDVKM. V was shortened by 8 bases and J by 8 bases, with 12 bases between the two germline ends. The CDR3 DNA follows: TGTGCCAGCGCAGGGTTGTCGGAAGCTTTCTTT. Amino acid sequence: CASAGLSEAFF.

As to this clone: The same CDR3 can be traced to other DNA sequences in this sample. The CDR3 DNA sequence: TGTGCCAGCAGTTTACAGGGTGCGCGAAATGAGCAGTTCTTC. This gives the protein CASSLQGARNEQFF. This chain joins TRBV28 and TRBJ2-1; tentatively, D is TRBD1 (5 bases). V lost 2 bases to trimming and J lost 7 bases, with 12 bases between them. The germline V gene has CDR1 MDHEN and CDR2 SYDVKM. This CDR3 region has 14 residues.

The chain has TRBV2 and TRBJ2-1, with TRBD1 identical over 7 bases. V shed 6 bases and J 2 bases; nucleotides not matched to a gene: 4. The V gene's germline CDR1 is SNHLY and CDR2 FYNNEI. CDR3 length equals 14 residues. The CDR3 reads CASSYGQAYNEQFF. The CDR3 nucleotides are TGTGCCAGCAGCTACGGACAGGCCTACAATGAGCAGTTCTTC.